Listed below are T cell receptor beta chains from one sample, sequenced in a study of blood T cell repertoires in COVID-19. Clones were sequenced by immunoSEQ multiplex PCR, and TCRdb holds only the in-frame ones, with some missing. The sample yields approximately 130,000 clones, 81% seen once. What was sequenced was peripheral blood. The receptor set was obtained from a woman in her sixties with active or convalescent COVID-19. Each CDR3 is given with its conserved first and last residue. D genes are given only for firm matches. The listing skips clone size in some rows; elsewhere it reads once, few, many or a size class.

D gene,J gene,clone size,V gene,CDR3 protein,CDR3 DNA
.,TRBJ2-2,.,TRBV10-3,CAISESRGAGELFF,TGTGCCATCAGTGAGTCCAGGGGGGCCGGGGAGCTGTTTTTT
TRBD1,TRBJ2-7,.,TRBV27,CASRQGIGEQYF,TGTGCCAGCCGACAGGGGATCGGAGAGCAGTACTTC
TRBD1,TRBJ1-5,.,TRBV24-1,CATSDRTGGTAQPQHF,TGTGCCACCAGTGATCGCACAGGGGGCACAGCTCAGCCCCAGCATTTT
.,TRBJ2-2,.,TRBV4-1,CASSLKVGDTGTGELFF,TGCGCCAGCAGCCTCAAAGTCGGAGATACCGGGACCGGGGAGCTGTTTTTT
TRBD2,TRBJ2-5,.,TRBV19,CASSISGGGLQETQYF,TGTGCCAGTAGTATTAGCGGCGGGGGACTCCAAGAGACCCAGTACTTC
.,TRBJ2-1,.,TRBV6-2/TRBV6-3,CASSYGRVNEQFF,TGTGCCAGCAGTTACGGCAGGGTCAATGAGCAGTTCTTC
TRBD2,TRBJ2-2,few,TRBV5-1,CASSLRLAGAGELFF,TGCGCCAGCAGCTTGAGACTAGCCGGGGCCGGGGAGCTGTTTTTT
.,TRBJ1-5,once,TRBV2,CASSVEGSNQPQHF,TGTGCCAGCAGTGTCGAGGGTAGCAATCAGCCCCAGCATTTT
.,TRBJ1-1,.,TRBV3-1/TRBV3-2,CASSLTGGGNTEAFF,TGTGCCAGCAGCCTGACAGGCGGGGGGAACACTGAAGCTTTCTTT
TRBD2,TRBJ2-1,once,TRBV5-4,CASSLHLAGGQRGNEQFF,TGTGCCAGCAGCTTGCATCTAGCGGGGGGGCAAAGGGGTAATGAGCAGTTCTTC
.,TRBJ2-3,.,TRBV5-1,CASSLSGYSTDTQYF,TGCGCCAGCAGCTTGAGCGGATACAGCACAGATACGCAGTATTTT
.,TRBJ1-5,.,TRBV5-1,CASSFSGDSNQPQHF,TGCGCCAGCAGCTTTTCAGGGGACAGCAATCAGCCCCAGCATTTT
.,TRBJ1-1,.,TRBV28,CASSLLSRAEAFF,TGTGCCAGCAGTTTATTGAGCAGGGCTGAAGCTTTCTTT
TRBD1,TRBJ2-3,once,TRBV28,CASSPGQTATDTQYF,TGTGCCAGCAGCCCGGGACAGACAGCCACAGATACGCAGTATTTT
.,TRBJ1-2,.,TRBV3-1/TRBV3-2,CASSQDLSGDFLRYGYTF,TGTGCCAGCAGCCAAGATCTCTCCGGGGACTTTCTTCGGTATGGCTACACCTTC
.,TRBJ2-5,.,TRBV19,CASSLSTGLQETQYF,TGTGCCAGTAGCTTATCGACAGGACTCCAAGAGACCCAGTACTTC
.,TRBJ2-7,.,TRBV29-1,CSAIQGTAIYEQYF,TGCAGCGCCATTCAGGGTACAGCAATCTACGAGCAGTACTTC
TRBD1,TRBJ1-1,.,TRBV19,CASSIDRGSAEAFF,TGTGCCAGTAGTATCGACAGGGGGAGTGCTGAAGCTTTCTTT
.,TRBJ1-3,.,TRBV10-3,CAITFGQNSGNTIYF,TGTGCCATCACTTTCGGACAGAACTCTGGAAACACCATATATTTT
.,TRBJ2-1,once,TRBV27,CASRGDGLGNEQFF,TGTGCCAGCAGGGGAGACGGGCTCGGCAATGAGCAGTTCTTC
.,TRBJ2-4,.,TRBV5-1,CASSLAQGGDIQYF,TGCGCCAGCAGCTTGGCACAGGGTGGCGACATTCAGTACTTC
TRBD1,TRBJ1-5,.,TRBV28,CASRPRDRGSYQPQHF,TGTGCCAGCAGACCTAGGGACAGGGGAAGTTATCAGCCCCAGCATTTT
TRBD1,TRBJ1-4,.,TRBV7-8,CASSSTGVFEKLFF,TGTGCCAGCAGCTCGACAGGGGTATTTGAAAAACTGTTTTTT
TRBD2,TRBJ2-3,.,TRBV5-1,CASSTTSGTDTQYF,TGCGCCAGCAGCACGACTAGCGGGACAGATACGCAGTATTTT
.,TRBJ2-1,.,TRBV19,CASSTTRGAREQFF,TGTGCCAGTAGTACTACCCGGGGGGCTCGGGAGCAGTTCTTC
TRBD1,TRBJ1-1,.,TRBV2,CASNQGQGLGAEAFF,TGTGCCAGCAACCAAGGACAGGGGCTGGGCGCTGAAGCTTTCTTT
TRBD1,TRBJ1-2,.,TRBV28,CASSPIGQGLYGYTF,TGTGCCAGCAGCCCCATTGGACAGGGACTTTATGGCTACACCTTC
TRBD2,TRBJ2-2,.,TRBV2,CASRGSGRNTGELFF,TGTGCCAGCAGGGGTAGCGGGAGGAACACCGGGGAGCTGTTTTTT
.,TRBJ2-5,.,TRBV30,CAWMTRETQYF,TGTGCCTGGATGACGAGGGAGACCCAGTACTTC
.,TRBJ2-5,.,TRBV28,CASRSSAGQKETQYF,TGTGCCAGCAGGTCCTCCGCGGGACAGAAGGAGACCCAGTACTTC
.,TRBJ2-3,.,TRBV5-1,CASSPTGDTDTQYF,TGCGCCAGCAGCCCGACCGGGGACACAGATACGCAGTATTTT
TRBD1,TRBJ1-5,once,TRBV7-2,CASSRGTGGSYSNQPQHF,TGTGCCAGCAGCCGCGGGACAGGGGGATCTTATAGCAATCAGCCCCAGCATTTT
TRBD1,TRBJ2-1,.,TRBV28,CASSSGQVIKNEQFF,TGTGCCAGCAGCTCCGGACAGGTTATTAAGAATGAGCAGTTCTTC
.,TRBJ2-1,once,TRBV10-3,CAISDPSSYNEQFF,TGTGCCATCAGTGACCCTAGTTCCTACAATGAGCAGTTCTTC
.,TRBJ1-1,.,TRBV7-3,CASSLLGESTEAFF,TGTGCCAGCAGCTTACTAGGGGAAAGCACTGAAGCTTTCTTT
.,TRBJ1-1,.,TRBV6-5,CASSPPRGSTEAFF,TGTGCCAGCAGCCCACCCCGAGGGTCCACTGAAGCTTTCTTT
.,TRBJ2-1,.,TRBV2,CASRPWGDEQFF,TGTGCCAGCAGACCGTGGGGCGATGAGCAGTTCTTC
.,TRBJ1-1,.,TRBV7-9,CASSPRQVMNTEAFF,TGTGCCAGCAGCCCTAGACAGGTTATGAACACTGAAGCTTTCTTT
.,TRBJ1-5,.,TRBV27,CASQARLWAQHF,TGTGCCAGCCAAGCTAGGCTCTGGGCCCAGCATTTT
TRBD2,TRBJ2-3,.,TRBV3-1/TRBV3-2,CASSLGTSGDTQYF,TGTGCCAGCAGCTTAGGGACTAGCGGAGATACGCAGTATTTT
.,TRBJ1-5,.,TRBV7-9,CASSLVGGETQHF,TGTGCCAGCAGCTTAGTAGGGGGGGAGACCCAGCATTTT
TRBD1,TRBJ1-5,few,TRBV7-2,CASSGQGNQPQHF,TGTGCCAGCTCCGGACAGGGCAATCAGCCCCAGCATTTT
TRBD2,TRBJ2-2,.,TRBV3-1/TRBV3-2,CASSRGTTSNTGELFF,TGTGCCAGCAGCCGCGGGACTACTTCGAACACCGGGGAGCTGTTTTTT
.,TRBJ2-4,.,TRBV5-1,CASSEAGTLAKNIQYF,TGCGCCAGCAGTGAAGCCGGGACTTTAGCCAAAAACATTCAGTACTTC
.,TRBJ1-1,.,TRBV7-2,CASSLSQGIKNTEAFF,TGTGCCAGCAGCTTATCGCAGGGGATTAAGAACACTGAAGCTTTCTTT
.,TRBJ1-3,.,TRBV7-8,CASSLGYGSGNTIYF,TGTGCCAGCAGCTTAGGGTACGGCTCTGGAAACACCATATATTTT
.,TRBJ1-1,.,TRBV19,CASSWGRPSAEAFF,TGTGCCAGTAGTTGGGGCCGGCCCTCGGCTGAAGCTTTCTTT
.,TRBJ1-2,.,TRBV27,CASSSIDRLNYGYTF,TGTGCCAGCAGTTCTATCGACAGGCTCAACTATGGCTACACCTTC
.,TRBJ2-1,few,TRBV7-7,CASSLVRGNNEQFF,TGTGCTAGCAGCTTAGTGCGAGGTAACAATGAGCAGTTCTTC
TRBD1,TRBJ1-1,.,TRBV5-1,CASTGQLNTEAFF,TGCGCCAGCACGGGACAGCTGAACACTGAAGCTTTCTTT
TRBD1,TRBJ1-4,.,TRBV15,CATSGGTGSYKLFF,TGTGCCACCAGCGGAGGGACAGGGAGCTATAAACTGTTTTTT
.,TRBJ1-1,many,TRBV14,CASSLRQGREAFF,TGTGCCAGCAGCCTCAGGCAGGGAAGGGAAGCTTTCTTT